The 10 T cell receptor beta chains presented below share a single source sample, sequenced in a study of shared clonotypes between healthy human individuals. Clones were sequenced by immunoSEQ multiplex PCR, and TCRdb holds only the in-frame ones, with some missing. The profile shows 1.4 million or so clones, 98% to 99% of them singletons. Sequencing was done on a sample of naive CD4+ T cells sorted from blood. Sample subset: CD45RA+ positively selected. These TCRs come from a man aged 25 to 40 in good health.

The chain carries TRBV19 and TRBJ2-2; perhaps D is TRBD1 or TRBD2 (5 bases each). CDR1 LNHDA and CDR2 SQIVND come from the germline V gene (reference sequence). CDR3 length equals 15 residues. Trimming cost V 1 base and J 7 bases, with 13 bases left between them. CDR3 protein: CASSIVGPSNGELFF. For the CDR3, the DNA is TGTGCCAGTAGTATAGTGGGACCGTCCAACGGGGAGCTGTTTTTT.

The V call is TRBV5-4, the J call TRBJ2-5; 8 bases match TRBD1. Germline V lookup: CDR1 SGHNT, CDR2 YYREEE (reference sequence). CDR3 length: 13 residues. V lost 6 bases and J lost 2; bases outside the gene matches: 3. CDR3 sequence (DNA): TGTGCCAGCACCCGGACAGGGCAAGAGACCCAGTACTTC. Translated, it gives CASTRTGQETQYF.

The chain recombines TRBV4-3 with TRBJ2-7, with 8 bases identical to TRBD1. Germline assignment: CDR1 LGHNA and CDR2 YSLEER. This CDR3 contains 14 residues. After removal of 1 base from V and 4 bases from J, the junction contained 3 bases not matched to a gene. Here the CDR3 DNA reads TGCGCCAGCAGCCAAGGGACAGGGATTTACGAGCAGTACTTC. Translating it yields CASSQGTGIYEQYF.

The chain recombines TRBV27 with TRBJ2-7; D remains ambiguous. The V end lost 5 bases, the J end lost 0 bases, and 11 bases lay between the germline ends. Germline V lookup: CDR1 MNHEY, CDR2 SMNVEV (reference sequence). The CDR3 spans 14 residues. In nucleotides, the CDR3 is TGTGCCAGCAGTCACGGCAGAAGCTCCTACGAGCAGTACTTC. This gives the protein CASSHGRSSYEQYF.

This chain joins TRBV20-1 and TRBJ1-2; weak D call: TRBD1 (5 bases). CDR1 is DFQATT and CDR2 is SNEGSKA in the germline V gene (reference sequence). Trimming took 5 bases from V and 7 from J, leaving 11 bases between them. The CDR3 length is 11 residues. CDR3 nucleotides: TGCAGTGCTGTCTTAAGGGGTGGCTACACCTTC. Translated: CSAVLRGGYTF.

V usage is TRBV28 and J usage is TRBJ1-5; TRBD1 might be the D (5 bases). The CDR3 has 16 residues. V lost 4 bases and J 3 bases, leaving 16 bases between the germline ends. CDR1 and CDR2 from the germline V gene are MDHEN and SYDVKM. CDR3 coding DNA: TGTGCCAGCAGTTCCGTTATGGGGCTTGTCAATCAGCCCCAGCATTTT. This translates into CASSSVMGLVNQPQHF.

V usage is TRBV5-1 and J usage is TRBJ2-1; 7 nucleotides agree with TRBD2. V was clipped by 3 bases and J by 6 bases; unmatched bases: 9. Germline V gives CDR1 SGHRS, CDR2 YFSETQ. The CDR3 contains 15 residues. The chain's CDR3 is CASSSPGLPPNEQFF. In DNA, the CDR3 is TGCGCCAGCAGCTCGCCGGGACTACCGCCCAATGAGCAGTTCTTC.

The gene calls are TRBV6-6 and TRBJ1-5; D is possibly TRBD1 (5 bases). CDR3 length equals 13 residues. Germline V gene sequence: CDR1 MNHNY, CDR2 SVGAGI (reference sequence). The germline V and J ends were trimmed by 6 bases and 4 bases, with 10 bases remaining between them. CDR3 nucleotide sequence: TGTGCCAGCAGCCCGGGGGGTAATCAGCCCCAGCATTTT. This encodes CASSPGGNQPQHF.

The rearrangement uses TRBV5-4 and TRBJ2-2; 9 bases are a match to TRBD2. The V segment lost 3 bases and the J segment 4 bases; nucleotides outside the gene matches: 7. The CDR3 spans 16 residues. Germline CDR1 is SGHNT and CDR2 is YYREEE (reference sequence). The CDR3: CASSSIAGVGTGELFF. In DNA, the CDR3 is TGTGCCAGCAGCTCAATAGCGGGAGTGGGCACCGGGGAGCTGTTTTTT.

V usage is TRBV5-1 and J usage is TRBJ2-3; 7 nucleotides line up with TRBD2. This CDR3 is 15 amino acids long. The germline gives CDR1 SGHRS, CDR2 YFSETQ. V shed 1 base and J 2 bases; nucleotides not matched to a gene: 4. DNA of the CDR3: TGCGCCAGCAGCTTGTCTACTAGCGTCACAGATACGCAGTATTTT. This codes for CASSLSTSVTDTQYF. Complete variable domain (other parts from reference TRBV5-1 and TRBJ2-3): KAGVTQTPRYLIKTRGQQVTLSCSPISGHRSVSWYQQTPGQGLQFLFEYFSETQRNKGNFPGRFSGRQFSNSRSEMNVSTLELGDSALYLCASSLSTSVTDTQYFGPGTRLTVL.